The 15 T cell receptor beta chains in this list originate from one sample, sequenced in a study of glioma-infiltrating T cells after dendritic cell vaccination. TCRdb keeps only in-frame clones here, not all; method: immunoSEQ multiplex PCR. The sample gives more than 85,000 clones, roughly 84% of which show up once; 2.5% to 3% is in the top ten. Sequencing was performed on blood, taken before dendritic cell vaccination. Receptors were obtained from a human donor with glioblastoma.

The chain links TRBV7-2 to TRBJ2-7; 8 bases agree with TRBD2. The V gene's germline CDR1 is SGHTA and CDR2 FQGNSA. This CDR3 has 16 amino acids. The J segment lost 0 bases and the V segment lost 5 bases, leaving 9 bases of the junction unmatched. Here the CDR3 reads CASSPPAGEVSYEQYF. CDR3 in DNA: TGTGCCAGCAGCCCCCCAGCGGGAGAGGTCTCCTACGAGCAGTACTTC. Based on the CDR3 plus reference TRBV7-2 and TRBJ2-7, the full variable domain is GAGVSQSPSNKVTEKGKDVELRCDPISGHTALYWYRQSLGQGLEFLIYFQGNSAPDKSGLPSDRFSAERTGGSVSTLTIQRTQQEDSAVYLCASSPPAGEVSYEQYFGPGTRLTVT.

The V call is TRBV11-3, the J call TRBJ2-7, with unresolved D. CDR1 is SGHNT, CDR2 YENEEA, per germline. The CDR3 is made up of 11 amino acids. Trimming removed 4 bases at V and 3 bases at J, with 4 bases between. This CDR3 reads CASSSVYEQYF. CDR3 coding DNA: TGTGCCAGCAGCTCAGTCTACGAGCAGTACTTC.

This clone has only one observation. The rearrangement joins TRBV5-1 to TRBJ1-1; possible D gene TRBD1, 6 bases. The V and J ends lost 4 bases and 1 base respectively, with 20 bases between them. The CDR3 contains 17 residues. CDR1 is SGHRS and CDR2 is YFSETQ in the germline V gene. The CDR3 loop is CASSPGSQGWPNTEAFF. The CDR3 coding sequence is TGCGCCAGCAGCCCTGGATCACAGGGTTGGCCGAACACTGAAGCTTTCTTT.

This chain joins TRBV6-5 and TRBJ2-7, with D perhaps TRBD2 (5 bases). V gave up 5 bases and J gave up 3 bases, with 11 bases separating them. The CDR3 is made up of 13 amino acids. Germline assignment: CDR1 MNHEY and CDR2 SVGAGI. Here the CDR3 reads CASSPTDYYEQYF. The CDR3 bases are TGTGCCAGCAGTCCAACCGACTACTACGAGCAGTACTTC.

The chain links TRBV5-6 to TRBJ2-7, with 7 bases lining up with TRBD1. Germline V CDR1 and CDR2: SGHDT, YYEEEE. J gave up 7 bases and V 3 bases, and 13 bases lay outside the gene matches. The length of the CDR3 is 15 residues. CDR3 loop: CASSYYRTDRREQYF. The CDR3 bases are TGTGCCAGCAGCTATTACCGTACGGACAGGAGGGAGCAGTACTTC.

The rearrangement joins TRBV5-6 to TRBJ2-1; 9 positions match TRBD1. The CDR3 contains 15 residues. Germline CDR1 is SGHDT and CDR2 is YYEEEE. The V segment lost 2 bases and the J segment 6 bases; nucleotides outside the gene matches: 6. The CDR3 here is CASSLDRGSINEQFF. The CDR3 DNA is TGTGCCAGCAGCTTAGACAGGGGGAGTATCAATGAGCAGTTCTTC.

The rearrangement links TRBV5-6 to TRBJ1-6; D remains ambiguous. The CDR3 is 16 residues long. Trimming pared 4 bases from V and 7 bases from J, leaving 18 bases between. Germline V gene lookup returns CDR1 SGHDT and CDR2 YYEEEE. The CDR3, as DNA: TGTGCCAGCAGCGCGCGTGCCTTCGCCGGGAATTCACCCCTCCACTTT. It codes for CASSARAFAGNSPLHF. The full variable domain, completed using reference TRBV5-6 and TRBJ1-6, is DAGVTQSPTHLIKTRGQQVTLRCSPKSGHDTVSWYQQALGQGPQFIFQYYEEEERQRGNFPDRFSGHQFPNYSSELNVNALLLGDSALYLCASSARAFAGNSPLHFGNGTRLTVT.

The genes are TRBV19 and TRBJ1-5, with 8 bases fitting TRBD1. The V gene end was trimmed by 3 bases and the J gene end by 4 bases; junction bases not matched to a gene: 2. CDR1 and CDR2 (germline): LNHDA, SQIVND (reference sequence). The CDR3 is made up of 14 amino acids. CDR3 nucleotide sequence: TGTGCCAGTAGTATTGGACAGGGAAATCAGCCCCAGCATTTT. Amino acid sequence: CASSIGQGNQPQHF.

This clone has more than one count but fewer than ten. The chain is built from TRBV7-9 and TRBJ2-2; 8 bases line up with TRBD1. CDR1 is SEHNR, CDR2 FQNEAQ, per germline (reference sequence). This CDR3 is built from 15 residues. V shed 5 bases, J shed 2 bases, and the junction held 4 bases outside the gene matches. The CDR3 DNA sequence: TGTGCCAGCAGCCCTGACAGGGGAAACACCGGGGAGCTGTTTTTT. It is translated as CASSPDRGNTGELFF.

J is TRBJ1-3 and V is TRBV30, with D tentatively TRBD1 (6 bases). Germline CDR1 and CDR2: GTSNPN and SVGIG (reference sequence). V lost 3 bases, J lost 4 bases, and 13 bases lay in between. This CDR3 has 14 amino acids. This CDR3 is CAWSVGQLGNTIYF. The CDR3 DNA reads TGTGCCTGGAGCGTCGGACAGCTGGGAAACACCATATATTTT.

The CDR3 is CASSPPSGAYEQYF. The DNA for the CDR3 is TGTGCCAGCTCACCCCCTAGCGGAGCCTACGAGCAGTACTTC. The rearrangement links TRBV18 to TRBJ2-7; TRBD2 aligns across 7 bases. Trimming cost V 3 bases and J 2 bases; bases outside gene matches: 4. The CDR3 sequence is 14 residues long. CDR1 is KGHSH and CDR2 is LQKENI in the germline V gene. Supplemented by reference TRBV18 and TRBJ2-7, the full variable domain reads NAGVMQNPRHLVRRRGQEARLRCSPMKGHSHVYWYRQLPEEGLKFMVYLQKENIIDESGMPKERFSAEFPKEGPSILRIQQVVRGDSAAYFCASSPPSGAYEQYFGPGTRLTVT.

V is TRBV5-1 and J is TRBJ2-5; 9 bases align to TRBD1. CDR3 length: 15 amino acids. Germline V CDR1 and CDR2: SGHRS, YFSETQ. The V and J ends lost 0 bases and 5 bases, in that order; junction bases with no gene match: 5. CDR3 bases: TGCGCCAGCAGCTTGGGGGACAGGGATAGGGAGACCCAGTACTTC. This translates into CASSLGDRDRETQYF.

This clone has a handful of counts. The V gene is TRBV6-5, the J gene TRBJ1-6, with D unresolved. V gave up 11 bases and J gave up 2 bases, with 10 bases separating them. CDR1 is MNHEY and CDR2 is SVGAGI in the germline V gene. The CDR3 is 13 amino acids. The CDR3 loop reads CAGGQTYNSPLHF. CDR3 bases: TGTGCCGGAGGCCAGACCTATAATTCACCCCTCCACTTT.

This clone was seen a single time. The gene calls are TRBV9 and TRBJ2-7; 9 nucleotides agree with TRBD1. Losses at the gene ends were 4 bases for V and 1 base for J; bases not matched to a gene: 6. The CDR3 runs to 15 residues. Germline V gives CDR1 SGDLS, CDR2 YYNGEE. The CDR3 loop reads CASSPSGTGSYEQYF. The CDR3 bases are TGTGCCAGCAGCCCTTCCGGGACAGGGTCCTACGAGCAGTACTTC.

V is TRBV2 and J is TRBJ2-7; D may be TRBD2 (5 bases). The germline V gene has CDR1 SNHLY and CDR2 FYNNEI. V was shortened by 7 bases and J by 5 bases, with 18 bases between the two germline ends. The CDR3 totals 14 residues. CDR3 DNA: TGTGCCAGCAAGAAAGACATGAGGGTCCACGAGCAGTACTTC. Residues: CASKKDMRVHEQYF.